Listed here is a single T cell receptor beta chain. Its antigen is unidentified. The sample originates from a study of response to subunit inactivated influenza vaccine. The study, taken as a whole, reports: The authors suggested that few new T cells are recruited per seasonal influenza vaccination.

TCRdb processed the RT-PCR reads anew with MiXCR; each CDR3 protein has one entry. The sample includes some 180,000 distinct CDR3 sequences, around 9% seen only once; the top ten take about 11%. V lost 6 bases to trimming and J lost 1 base; unmatched junction nucleotides: 6. Germline CDR1 and CDR2: SQVTM and ANQGSEA. The CDR3 loop spans 15 amino acids. The material sequenced was non-naive T cells sorted from PBMCs, taken on the day of vaccination. This receptor was taken from a man aged 45-65 years who received an inactivated influenza vaccine. V gene TRBV29-1 combines with J gene TRBJ2-2, with TRBD1 matching 9 bases. CDR3 sequence reads: CSVSRDRENTGELFF. In DNA form, the CDR3 reads TGCAGCGTCTCCCGGGACAGGGAGAACACCGGGGAGCTGTTTTTT.